These 21 T cell receptor beta chains were all obtained from the same sample, sequenced in a study of cytomegalovirus exposure and HLA in healthy donors. The primer mix had 60 Vbeta and 13 Jbeta primers. Sequenced by immunoSEQ multiplex PCR; TCRdb stores in-frame clones only, minus some. The sample records 150,000 to 200,000 clones, around three quarters being singletons. The sequencing input was PBMCs. The receptors were gathered from a male donor in good health and CMV-seronegative.

The genes are TRBV11-2 and TRBJ2-5; 9 nucleotides agree with TRBD2. Germline lookup yields CDR1 SGHAT and CDR2 FQNNGV. CDR3 length: 15 residues. The V gene end was trimmed by 5 bases and the J gene end by 5 bases; junction bases not matched to a gene: 9. The CDR3 DNA reads TGTGCCAGCAGCGCCGCGGGGGGGCAGGGGGAGACCCAGTACTTC. Protein sequence: CASSAAGGQGETQYF.

The CDR3 protein is CASSEAGRGSYNEQFF. CDR3 bases: TGTGCCAGCAGTGAAGCCGGCAGGGGAAGCTACAATGAGCAGTTCTTC. The chain joins TRBV2 to TRBJ2-1; D is perhaps TRBD1 (6 bases). The CDR3 runs to 16 residues. The V end lost 0 bases, the J end lost 3 bases, and 12 bases lay between the germline ends. The germline gives CDR1 SNHLY, CDR2 FYNNEI.

The chain links TRBV2 to TRBJ2-7; TRBD1 is a possible D gene (7 bases). V lost 8 bases to trimming and J lost 3 bases, with 17 bases between them. CDR1 and CDR2 from the germline V gene are SNHLY and FYNNEI. The CDR3 contains 14 residues. The DNA for the CDR3 is TGTGCCAGCGGGCTAAGGCAGGGGGGCTACGAGCAGTACTTC. It encodes CASGLRQGGYEQYF.

The rearrangement joins TRBV27 to TRBJ2-7; TRBD2 matches at 14 bases. CDR3 length: 15 residues. The junction had 9 bases not matched to a gene; V was cut back by 5 bases and J by 9 bases. Germline V gives CDR1 MNHEY, CDR2 SMNVEV (reference sequence). The CDR3 reads CASSPRTSGGLGQYF. The CDR3 coding sequence is TGTGCCAGCAGTCCCCGGACTAGCGGGGGGTTAGGGCAGTACTTC.

The J gene is TRBJ2-1, the V gene TRBV7-3; TRBD2 aligns across 11 bases. V gave up 0 bases and J gave up 8 bases; unmatched junction bases: 3. The germline gives CDR1 SGHTA, CDR2 FQGTGA. The CDR3 contains 15 residues. CDR3 amino acids: CASSLTSGGVDEQFF. Written as DNA, the CDR3 is TGTGCCAGCAGCTTAACTAGCGGGGGGGTGGATGAGCAGTTCTTC.

The chain employs TRBV2 and TRBJ1-4, with 7 bases matching TRBD1. The germline V gene has CDR1 SNHLY and CDR2 FYNNEI. The V and J ends lost 7 bases and 11 bases, in that order; junction bases with no gene match: 13. The CDR3 has 14 amino acids. The CDR3 sequence: CASTKETGSEKLFF. In DNA form, the CDR3 reads TGTGCCAGCACGAAGGAGACAGGGTCCGAGAAACTGTTTTTT.

The genes are TRBV6-1 and TRBJ1-1; the match to TRBD1 covers 11 bases. Germline V gives CDR1 MNHNS, CDR2 SASEGT. The CDR3 runs 15 residues. The V and J ends lost 6 bases and 3 bases, in that order; junction bases with no gene match: 6. The CDR3 nucleotides read TGTGCCAGCAGAGCGGGACAGGGGGGGTACACTGAAGCTTTCTTT. It specifies CASRAGQGGYTEAFF.

This chain connects TRBV6-5 to TRBJ1-2; TRBD1 aligns across 7 bases. The V gene's germline CDR1 is MNHEY and CDR2 SVGAGI. This CDR3 region has 15 residues. The junction had 12 bases not matched to a gene; V was cut back by 7 bases and J by 4 bases. CDR3 sequence reads: CASTPDRALTYGYTF. For the CDR3, the DNA is TGTGCCAGCACCCCCGACAGGGCCCTTACCTATGGCTACACCTTC.

This chain uses TRBV10-3 with TRBJ1-2; TRBD1 matches 8 bases. The CDR3 spans 14 residues. Germline V gene data show CDR1 as ENHRY and CDR2 as SYGVKD. The V and J ends lost 4 bases and 4 bases, in that order; junction bases with no gene match: 5. CDR3 residues: CAISGQGKSYGYTF. DNA for the CDR3: TGTGCCATCAGTGGACAGGGGAAGAGCTATGGCTACACCTTC.

Only a few counts were recorded for this clone. The genes are TRBV5-5 and TRBJ2-2; no reliable D call. The V end lost 0 bases, the J end lost 5 bases, and 14 bases lay between the germline ends. The germline V gene has CDR1 SGHKS and CDR2 YYEKEE (reference sequence). The CDR3 is 16 residues long. For the CDR3, the DNA is TGTGCCAGCAGCTTGGGGGTGGTCCCGAGGACCGGGGAGCTGTTTTTT. This encodes CASSLGVVPRTGELFF.

The CDR3 sequence: CAWTLTGQGRAEAFF. The DNA for the CDR3 is TGTGCCTGGACCCTCACTGGACAGGGGAGGGCTGAAGCTTTCTTT. The rearrangement links TRBV30 to TRBJ1-1; 9 positions agree with TRBD1. The CDR3 has 15 residues. Looked up from germline, CDR1 is GTSNPN and CDR2 is SVGIG (reference sequence). The V segment lost 4 bases and the J segment 6 bases; nucleotides outside the gene matches: 12.

The CDR3 is CDRQGRFRAGELFF. As DNA, the CDR3 is TGTGATAGACAGGGTCGGTTCCGCGCCGGGGAGCTGTTTTTT. This chain uses TRBV7-5 with TRBJ2-2; whether TRBD1, the table's D call, matches the DNA was not checked. TRBV7-5 is described as a pseudogene. The CDR3 has 14 residues.

This chain uses TRBV6-1 with TRBJ1-5; D is uncertain. The CDR3 is made up of 15 amino acids. V lost 6 bases and J lost 0, with 12 bases in between. Germline CDR1 MNHNS, CDR2 SASEGT. DNA of the CDR3: TGTGCCAGCAGATTCAGTCATCATAGCAATCAGCCCCAGCATTTT. Its translation: CASRFSHHSNQPQHF.

This chain links TRBV2 with TRBJ2-6; D is uncertain. The CDR3 extends over 13 amino acids. Trimming removed 8 bases from V and 0 bases from J, with 5 bases in between. Looked up from germline, CDR1 is SNHLY and CDR2 is FYNNEI. The CDR3: CASHSSGANVLTF. CDR3 bases: TGTGCCAGCCACAGCTCTGGGGCCAACGTCCTGACTTTC.

This clone was seen a few times. This chain uses TRBV5-1 with TRBJ2-1; D possibly corresponds to TRBD1 (7 bases). The germline V gene has CDR1 SGHRS and CDR2 YFSETQ. V shed 0 bases and J shed 8 bases, with 15 bases lying between them. The length of the CDR3 is 15 residues. The CDR3 nucleotides read TGCGCCAGCAGCTTGGAAACAGGGGCGGGGTATGAGCAGTTCTTC. Protein sequence: CASSLETGAGYEQFF.

The J gene is TRBJ2-7, the V gene TRBV30, with 7 bases matching TRBD1. V shed 7 bases and J 1 base; nucleotides not matched to a gene: 4. CDR1 is GTSNPN, CDR2 SVGIG, per germline (reference sequence). CDR3 length: 12 amino acids. CDR3 protein: CASLTGSYEQYF. The CDR3 region has the DNA TGTGCCTCGTTGACAGGGTCCTACGAGCAGTACTTC.

The chain combines TRBV9 with TRBJ2-1; TRBD1 matches 7 bases. V shed 4 bases and J 4 bases; nucleotides not matched to a gene: 5. The germline V gene has CDR1 SGDLS and CDR2 YYNGEE. This CDR3 is 14 amino acids long. CDR3 in amino acids: CASSHGTAYNEQFF. The DNA of the CDR3 is TGTGCCAGCAGCCACGGGACAGCTTACAATGAGCAGTTCTTC.

This chain uses TRBV28 with TRBJ2-7; 11 nucleotides line up with TRBD2. This CDR3 region has 15 residues. The germline CDR1 and CDR2 sequences are MDHEN and SYDVKM. V gave up 6 bases and J gave up 2 bases; unmatched junction bases: 6. The CDR3 protein is CASRGGTSGPYEQYF. The CDR3 DNA reads as TGTGCCAGCAGGGGGGGGACTAGCGGTCCCTACGAGCAGTACTTC.

This chain joins TRBV5-6 and TRBJ1-5; TRBD1 agrees at 7 bases. The V and J ends lost 5 bases and 0 bases, in that order; junction bases with no gene match: 5. The CDR3 has 15 residues. Looked up from germline, CDR1 is SGHDT and CDR2 is YYEEEE. CDR3 bases: TGTGCCAGCAGTCCCAGGGGGTTTAGCAATCAGCCCCAGCATTTT. Residues: CASSPRGFSNQPQHF.

J is TRBJ1-2 and V is TRBV19; TRBD1 matches 7 bases. In germline, CDR1 is LNHDA, CDR2 SQIVND (reference sequence). The CDR3 has 15 amino acids. Losses at the gene ends were 2 bases for V and 4 bases for J; bases not matched to a gene: 7. The CDR3 loop is CASSIYTGTAYGYTF. CDR3 coding DNA: TGTGCCAGTAGTATATACACCGGGACAGCCTATGGCTACACCTTC.

This clone occurred a few times. This sequence joins TRBV6-5 and TRBJ1-1; possible D gene TRBD1, 6 bases. V gave up 2 bases and J gave up 6 bases, with 10 bases separating them. This CDR3 contains 13 residues. The germline CDR1 and CDR2 sequences are MNHEY and SVGAGI. The CDR3 DNA sequence: TGTGCCAGCAGTTACCAGGGGTCGGCTGAAGCTTTCTTT. Translation gives CASSYQGSAEAFF.